Listed below are T cell receptor beta chains from one sample, sequenced in a study of OX40 agonist ivuxolimab in advanced cancers. The table came from immunoSEQ multiplex PCR; TCRdb's copy has only in-frame clones and leaves some out. The data hold roughly 87,000 clones, with about 90% observed a single time. Sequencing was performed on CD4+ or CD8+ T cells sorted from blood, taken in a trial of the OX40 agonist ivuxolimab. The receptors shown here come from an adult with an advanced solid tumor such as melanoma, head and neck, liver or kidney cancer. Both conserved end residues are part of each CDR3. Fields, in order: D gene, V gene, CDR3 protein. D genes are given only for firm matches.

TRBD1 TRBV7-9 CASSFGQGDGYTF
- TRBV13 CASSLGITEAFF
- TRBV27 CASSWDQETQYF
- TRBV7-3 CASSQRAGTGELFF
TRBD2 TRBV6-6 CASSYVLAGGEQFF
- TRBV28 CASSMDRYELNYGYTF
- TRBV9 CASSLGTDTQYF
TRBD2 TRBV5-1 CASSGPGGTSGEGAPYNEQFF
TRBD1 TRBV28 CASRSLRGLFNQPQHF
TRBD1 TRBV7-9 CASSWGQGTRNEQFF
- TRBV4-3 CASSQDLLGVGEQYF
- TRBV7-2 CASSLSFRGGEQYF
- TRBV6-5 CASSYPPGEQYF
- TRBV4-1 CASREWVGVNEQFF
- TRBV7-2 CASSPGGFYGYTF
- TRBV30 CAWRNPHGPTEQFF
- TRBV7-9 CASSHRAGASGYNEQFF
- TRBV6-5 CASSPTGVAKNIQYF
TRBD1 TRBV29-1 CSVGTGGNTIYF
- TRBV30 CAWSGDTQYF
- TRBV13 CASSLYEGSEQYF
- TRBV5-5 CASSLGAGNNEQFF
- TRBV9 CASSTWGETGRSTDTQYF
- TRBV19 CASNHRAVTGELFF
- TRBV9 CASSATSPDTQYF
- TRBV6-5 CASSYGAGDSPLHF
- TRBV27 CASSSTGANVLTF
- TRBV28 CASSSTGSSYEQYF
- TRBV4-3 CASSQDGIFGYTF
- TRBV28 CASSLAPVHGYTF
- TRBV7-6 CASSLHRGGNQPQHF
TRBD1 TRBV2 CASSELPDRVTDTQYF
- TRBV4-1 CASSHDRILYGYTF
- TRBV11-2 CASSLGVAGTDTQYF
- TRBV6-5 CASSYQGSEQYF
- TRBV6-6 CASSSVSVSNQPQHF
- TRBV7-3 CASSLGGRTGELFF
- TRBV4-2 CASSHAANTGELFF
- TRBV7-6 CASSLELSSYEQYF
TRBD1 TRBV5-4 CASSPGTGFNQPQHF
- TRBV6-5 CASSYAGTALF
- TRBV7-6 CASSLGVETGQYF
- TRBV6-5 CASSSQGAQYF
TRBD2 TRBV9 CASSVGGGPFYEQYF